This T cell receptor beta chain was observed in a study of follicular helper T cells after annual influenza vaccination. Study conclusions and caveats: Plasmablast frequency change correlated with clonality change in ICOS+CD38+ cTfh. Each annual vaccination recalled recurring oligoclonal ICOS+CD38+ cTfh clonotypes.

The assay was immunoSEQ multiplex PCR, and TCRdb's table has in-frame clones only and misses some. In the table there are fewer than 30,000 clones, about 82% of which are singletons. This CDR3 is 12 amino acids long. Per germline, CDR1 SGHTA and CDR2 FQGNSA. V was trimmed by 5 bases and J by 4 bases, leaving 6 bases between them. Time point denoted: 2014-2015 season, pre-vaccination. For this clone: The antigen remains unidentified.

This specimen consisted of CXCR5+ CD38- circulating T follicular helper cells from blood, obtained on the day of influenza vaccination. Subset given: circulating Tfh, non-naive CD4+CXCR5+PD-1+ (ICOS+CD38+ or ICOS-CD38-). The chain has TRBV7-2 and TRBJ1-5, with no clear D. This clonotype originated in an adult who received the influenza vaccine. For the CDR3, the DNA is TGTGCCAGCAGCATATTGAATCAGCCCCAGCATTTT. It specifies CASSILNQPQHF.